This T cell receptor beta chain appears in the sequencing data of a study of shared clonotypes between healthy human individuals. For the study at large: Each donor had three CD4 naive, three CD4 memory, two CD8 naive and one CD8 memory plate.

To note about this clone: Its antigen is not known.

Study-wide points: Non-shared clonotypes had lower generation probabilities than clonotypes shared by all four sorted-subset donors.

Generated by immunoSEQ multiplex PCR, the TCRdb table keeps only in-frame clones and is missing some. The profile shows 2,500,000 or so clones, around 92% of them singletons. CDR1 and CDR2 (germline): SNHLY, FYNNEI. Unmatched junction bases numbered 12, after V lost 8 bases and J lost 8 bases. The CDR3 loop spans 15 amino acids. The gene calls are TRBV2 and TRBJ2-2; TRBD1 matches 9 bases. The clonotype comes from a young man in good health. Some clones in this sample may be carry-over from other donors' samples. Sequences were obtained from naive CD4+ T cells from PBMCs. Noted subset: CD45RA+ positively selected. The CDR3 here is CASDRDRASGGELFF. CDR3 nucleotides: TGTGCCAGCGACCGGGACAGGGCTTCAGGGGGGGAGCTGTTTTTT.